The TCR beta chain described here comes from a study of T cell changes during pregnancy in multiple sclerosis. Only in-frame clones appear in the TCRdb table, and some are missing; sequencing was by immunoSEQ multiplex PCR. The profile shows approximately 28,000 clones, 89% of them singletons. CDR1 SGHDT and CDR2 YYEEEE come from the germline V gene. This CDR3 has 15 residues. The junction had 6 bases not matched to a gene; V was cut back by 3 bases and J by 5 bases. The sequence derives from a female donor with multiple sclerosis, enrolled in a pregnancy study. This chain joins TRBV5-6 and TRBJ2-5; 11 nucleotides agree with TRBD1. The sequencing here drew on CD8+ T cells from peripheral blood mononuclear cells, taken in the second trimester of pregnancy. The CDR3 coding sequence is TGTGCCAGCAGCTCGGACAGGGGGCGTTGGGAGACCCAGTACTTC. It codes for CASSSDRGRWETQYF.